This T cell receptor beta chain appears in the sequencing data of a study of blood T cell repertoires in COVID-19. Study-level background: Material from acute and convalescent COVID-19 was sourced from the United States, Italy and Spain.

As handled by the study authors: Estimation of nucleated cell counts was performed using reference gene primer amplification. Assay: immunoSEQ multiplex PCR; the TCRdb copy retains only in-frame clones and omits some. D and trimming were read from the DNA, whereas the V and J calls and clone size are those reported in that table. This table has about 260,000 clones, about 88% appearing once. This study enrolled people aged roughly 18 to 90 from about 26 US geographic areas. Clinical histories supplied by participants themselves formed the basis of cohort assignment. CDR3 length equals 12 residues. V shed 5 bases and J shed 10 bases, with 12 bases lying between them. The germline V gene encodes CDR1 SGHNT and CDR2 YENEEA.

Sequenced material: PBMCs or T cells enriched from blood (not recorded which). The rearrangement joins TRBV11-3 to TRBJ2-1, with D maybe TRBD1 (6 bases). The source is a man aged 25 to 40 with acute COVID-19. In DNA, the CDR3 is TGTGCCAGCAGCGCCTTGACAGGAGAGCAGTTCTTC. It codes for CASSALTGEQFF.